This TCR beta chain was captured by sequencing in a study of T cell changes during pregnancy in multiple sclerosis. TCRdb's table, derived via immunoSEQ multiplex PCR, lists solely in-frame clones and lacks some. The repertoire consists of some 120,000 clones, with roughly 95% occurring once and the leading ten covering 0.44%. The CDR3 length is 18 residues. CDR1 is SEHNR, CDR2 FQNEAQ, per germline (reference sequence). After removal of 2 bases from V and 6 bases from J, the junction contained 10 bases not matched to a gene. This sample comprised peripheral blood, obtained after pregnancy. The receptor's source is a female donor with multiple sclerosis, enrolled in a pregnancy study. The rearrangement joins TRBV7-9 to TRBJ2-1, with 13 bases fitting TRBD2. This CDR3 reads CASSLRGTGTSGANEQFF. The CDR3 DNA sequence: TGTGCCAGCAGCTTACGGGGAACCGGGACTAGCGGGGCCAATGAGCAGTTCTTC.